These T cell receptor beta chains were read from a single sample in a study of blood T cell repertoires in COVID-19. Profiling relied on immunoSEQ multiplex PCR, and the TCRdb table lists in-frame clones only, not all of them. The sample includes about 200,000 clones, roughly 90% of them seen just once. Input material: peripheral blood. These receptor sequences come from a man aged 35-49 years with acute or convalescent COVID-19. The CDR3 runs from the conserved cysteine through the conserved F or W. Fields, in order: V gene, J gene, D gene, clone size, CDR3 DNA, CDR3 protein. D genes are given only for firm matches. The size field is filled for only some rows; it gives once, few, many or a size class.

>TRBV19|TRBJ1-2|-|few
TGTGCCAGTAGTGAGGAGGTACCCTATGGCTACACCTTC
CASSEEVPYGYTF
>TRBV18|TRBJ2-5|-|-
TGTGCCAGCTCACCCGGGATACAAGAGACCCAGTACTTC
CASSPGIQETQYF
>TRBV7-8|TRBJ2-7|TRBD2|-
TGTGCCAGCAGCTTACAGCGGGGCACCTACGAGCAGTACTTC
CASSLQRGTYEQYF
>TRBV5-1|TRBJ1-6|-|-
TGCGCCAGCAGCTTGGGCGGGGCAGGGTGGACGTATAATTCACCCCTCCACTTT
CASSLGGAGWTYNSPLHF
>TRBV9|TRBJ2-7|TRBD2|-
TGTGCCAGCAGCGTAAGGGCGGGGGGGCCAGGCGAGCAGTACTTC
CASSVRAGGPGEQYF
>TRBV11-2|TRBJ2-3|-|few
TGTGCCAGCAGCCGGACTCTTGATACGCAGTATTTT
CASSRTLDTQYF
>TRBV6-6|TRBJ1-3|TRBD1|-
TGTGCCAGCAGCCTTCCGGGACAGGGAAACACCATATATTTT
CASSLPGQGNTIYF
>TRBV5-1|TRBJ1-2|TRBD1|many
TGCGCCAGCAGCTTGGCGGGGACAGGGGGTGGCTACACCTTC
CASSLAGTGGGYTF
>TRBV5-8|TRBJ2-7|TRBD1|-
TGTGCCAGCAGTGAGGGGACAGCTCGACTCTACGAGCAGTACTTC
CASSEGTARLYEQYF
>TRBV4-1|TRBJ1-5|-|once
TGCGCCAGCAGCCAATTCGTCAATCAGCCCCAGCATTTT
CASSQFVNQPQHF
>TRBV2|TRBJ1-5|TRBD1|-
TGTGCCAGCAGGAGGGGGCAGAATCAGCCCCAGCATTTT
CASRRGQNQPQHF
>TRBV5-4|TRBJ1-1|-|few
TGTGCCAGCAGCTTGGCTGGGGGCTTACTCTCTGAAGCTTTCTTT
CASSLAGGLLSEAFF
>TRBV9|TRBJ2-7|TRBD1|-
TGTGCCAGCAGCGTAGTTGGGACAGGGGAGCAGTACTTC
CASSVVGTGEQYF
>TRBV7-9|TRBJ1-1|-|-
TGTGCCAGCAGCTTAGAAGAGGGGGGGTACGCTTTCTTT
CASSLEEGGYAFF
>TRBV27|TRBJ1-4|-|-
TGTGCCAGCAGTCCTCTTTCCTCGGGTGAAAAACTGTTTTTT
CASSPLSSGEKLFF
>TRBV5-6|TRBJ2-5|TRBD1|-
TGTGCCAGCAGCTGGGAGGACAGGGCTAAGACCCAGTACTTC
CASSWEDRAKTQYF
>TRBV21-1|TRBJ2-3|-|once
TGTGCCAGCAGCAAAGTTCCGACTAGCGGGGGGTCAGCAGATACGCAGTATTTT
CASSKVPTSGGSADTQYF
>TRBV5-1|TRBJ1-1|-|-
TGCGCCAGCAGTCCCTCCGGGAGAAACACTGAAGCTTTCTTT
CASSPSGRNTEAFF
>TRBV5-1|TRBJ2-1|TRBD1|-
TGCGCCAGCAGCCCGCCGGGACAGGGTGCTGAGCAGTTCTTC
CASSPPGQGAEQFF
>TRBV7-2|TRBJ2-1|TRBD2|-
TGTGCCAGCAGCCTAAGCGGGGGAGTTCACAATGAGCAGTTCTTC
CASSLSGGVHNEQFF
>TRBV4-2|TRBJ2-2|-|-
TGTGCCAGCAGTCCAAGCAAGTTAACCGGGGAGCTGTTTTTT
CASSPSKLTGELFF
>TRBV4-3|TRBJ1-4|-|-
TGCGCCAGCAGCCAAGGATTACAGCCCCTTAATGAAAAACTGTTTTTT
CASSQGLQPLNEKLFF
>TRBV9|TRBJ1-3|-|once
TGTGCCAGCAGCGCGTCCGACAGGTCGAGAAACACCATATATTTT
CASSASDRSRNTIYF
>TRBV18|TRBJ1-1|TRBD1|-
TGTGCCAGCTCCCAGAGGGGGCATACTGAAGCTTTCTTT
CASSQRGHTEAFF
>TRBV19|TRBJ1-4|TRBD1|-
TGTGCCAGTACCAGCTATGGGACAGGGGATGAAAAACTGTTTTTT
CASTSYGTGDEKLFF
>TRBV3-1/TRBV3-2|TRBJ2-1|TRBD2|-
TGTGCCAGCAGCCATCTTGGGGGGGGGACTCGGAATGAGCAGTTCTTC
CASSHLGGGTRNEQFF
>TRBV7-8|TRBJ2-3|TRBD1|-
TGTGCCAGCAGCGGTGGACAGGGCACAGATACGCAGTATTTT
CASSGGQGTDTQYF
>TRBV21-1|TRBJ2-2|-|-
TGTGCCAGCCTTAAAAAGGCGAGACAGGGAGGTTTTAGCACCGGGGAGCTGTTTTTT
CASLKKARQGGFSTGELFF
>TRBV4-2|TRBJ1-4|TRBD1|-
TGTGCCAGCAGCCAATCCGGGACAGGGTGGAATGAAAAACTGTTTTTT
CASSQSGTGWNEKLFF
>TRBV6-5|TRBJ2-5|TRBD2|once
TGTGCCAGCGAGGGACTAGCGGGGGCCGGGGAGACCCAGTACTTC
CASEGLAGAGETQYF
>TRBV7-8|TRBJ2-7|TRBD1|-
TGTGCCAGCAGCTTACGAAGGGACAGGGGGCCGTACGAGCAGTACTTC
CASSLRRDRGPYEQYF
>TRBV7-2|TRBJ1-6|-|once
TGTGCCAGCAGCTTAGATCTACGGGATAATTCACCCCTCCACTTT
CASSLDLRDNSPLHF
>TRBV4-2|TRBJ1-3|-|-
TGTGCCAGCAGCCAAGAGTCAGGCAGGGAAGGAAACACCATATATTTT
CASSQESGREGNTIYF
>TRBV2|TRBJ2-7|-|few
TGTGCCAGCAGTGACTGGTACAGCACCTACGAGCAGTACTTC
CASSDWYSTYEQYF
>TRBV10-3|TRBJ1-1|TRBD1|-
TGTGCCATCAGTGGGCCTCTCACAGGGGGCACTGAAGCTTTCTTT
CAISGPLTGGTEAFF
>TRBV5-6|TRBJ1-2|-|-
TGTGCCAGCAGCTTGGCAGGGGTCTATGGCTACACCTTC
CASSLAGVYGYTF
>TRBV6-5|TRBJ2-5|-|-
TGTGCCAGCAGTCCGGGGAACCAAGAGACCCAGTACTTC
CASSPGNQETQYF
>TRBV19|TRBJ1-3|-|-
TGTGCCAGTAGTATAGAAGTCGCCAGAATGAACACCATATATTTT
CASSIEVARMNTIYF
>TRBV6-6|TRBJ2-7|TRBD1|-
TGTGCCAGCAATCCGACAGACAGGGGCTCCTACGAGCAGTACTTC
CASNPTDRGSYEQYF
>TRBV30|TRBJ1-5|TRBD1|few
TGTGCCTGGAGTGGGGACAGGAATAATCAGCCCCAGCATTTT
CAWSGDRNNQPQHF
>TRBV10-1|TRBJ2-2|TRBD2|-
TGCGCCAGCAGTGAGTCTTATCATGAAAGCGGGGAGCTCACCGGGGAGCTGTTTTTT
CASSESYHESGELTGELFF
>TRBV27|TRBJ2-3|TRBD2|-
TGTGCCAGCAGTTTACAGCTTCCCCGGGACTACCACACAGATACGCAGTATTTT
CASSLQLPRDYHTDTQYF
>TRBV30|TRBJ2-2|TRBD1|-
TGTGCCTGGAGGCCCCTCGGACAGGGGAAAAACACCGGGGAGCTGTTTTTT
CAWRPLGQGKNTGELFF
>TRBV6-2/TRBV6-3|TRBJ2-7|TRBD1|once
TGTGCCAGCAGTGACCCCGGGACAGGGTTTATTAGCTCCTACGAGCAGTACTTC
CASSDPGTGFISSYEQYF
>TRBV28|TRBJ1-1|TRBD1|-
TGTGCCAGCAGTTTTCCGGGACAGCCGGGCACTGAAGCTTTCTTT
CASSFPGQPGTEAFF
>TRBV13|TRBJ2-1|TRBD1|-
TGTGCCAGCCAAAAGCCCGGGACAGGGGAAAATGATGAGCAGTTCTTC
CASQKPGTGENDEQFF
>TRBV6-6|TRBJ1-5|-|-
TGTGCCAGCAGTTACGGGAGGGGCAATCAGCCCCAGCATTTT
CASSYGRGNQPQHF
>TRBV10-1|TRBJ2-7|TRBD2|-
TGCGCCAGCAGTGAGTTTTCTAGCGGAGACGAGCAGTACTTC
CASSEFSSGDEQYF
>TRBV9|TRBJ1-3|TRBD1|-
TGTGCCAGCAACCAGGGGGCAACTGGAAACACCATATATTTT
CASNQGATGNTIYF
>TRBV9|TRBJ2-7|TRBD1|-
TGTGCCAGCAGCGTGGGACAGGGAGACGAGCAGTACTTC
CASSVGQGDEQYF
>TRBV7-8|TRBJ1-5|-|once
TGTGCCAGCAGCCCGCGGGTGAACAGCAATAATCAGCCCCAGCATTTT
CASSPRVNSNNQPQHF
>TRBV3-1/TRBV3-2|TRBJ1-2|-|-
TGTGCCAGCAGCCAAGATCGGGAGGGAGACTATGGCTACACCTTC
CASSQDREGDYGYTF